A selection of T cell receptor beta chains follows, all from one sample in a study of blood T cell repertoires in COVID-19. The protocol was immunoSEQ multiplex PCR, while the TCRdb copy is restricted to in-frame clones and leaves out a portion. The sample shows 95,000 to 150,000 clones, roughly 87% of them seen only once. Sequencing input: peripheral blood. These receptors came from an older man with acute or convalescent COVID-19. The CDR3 runs from the conserved cysteine through the conserved F or W. D genes are given only for firm matches. Expanded clones get a size class; other rows say once, few or many, or leave the size out.

J gene | clone size | D gene | V gene | CDR3 DNA | CDR3 protein
TRBJ1-1 | once | . | TRBV5-4 | TGTGCCAGCAGCTGGGCGGGAGAGATGAACACTGAAGCTTTCTTT | CASSWAGEMNTEAFF
TRBJ1-2 | . | TRBD1 | TRBV24-1 | TGTGCCACCAGTGGGGGGTCGGAAGGGGGCCGAGGCTACACCTTC | CATSGGSEGGRGYTF
TRBJ1-1 | . | . | TRBV20-1 | TGCAGTGCTAAGGGGGTCGCTGAAGCTTTCTTT | CSAKGVAEAFF
TRBJ2-5 | . | . | TRBV5-1 | TGCGCCAGCAGCTTGAATGTCCTTTCGGGTGAGACCCAGTACTTC | CASSLNVLSGETQYF
TRBJ1-6 | once | . | TRBV27 | TGTGCCAGCAGTTCCGGACAGAGATATAATTCACCCCTCCACTTT | CASSSGQRYNSPLHF
TRBJ1-2 | . | . | TRBV5-1 | TGCGCCAGCAGCCGGGAGGGAGACAGCTATGGCTACACCTTC | CASSREGDSYGYTF
TRBJ1-4 | . | TRBD1 | TRBV9 | TGTGCCAGCAGCGTAACTGGGACAGGGGTTAATGAAAAACTGTTTTTT | CASSVTGTGVNEKLFF
TRBJ1-1 | . | . | TRBV12-5 | TGTGCTAGTGGGGGGCACGGGCAAGCGAACACTGAAGCTTTCTTT | CASGGHGQANTEAFF
TRBJ1-5 | once | TRBD1 | TRBV11-3 | TGTGCCAGCAGCTGGGGCAGGGGGTGGAATCAGCCCCAGCATTTT | CASSWGRGWNQPQHF
TRBJ2-3 | once | TRBD2 | TRBV11-3 | TGTGCCAGCAGCGGCCGGACTAGCGGGGGGGCCCCAGATACGCAGTATTTT | CASSGRTSGGAPDTQYF
TRBJ1-6 | . | . | TRBV7-2 | TGTGCCAGCAGCTTTTACAGGGATTCACCCCTCCACTTT | CASSFYRDSPLHF
TRBJ1-1 | . | TRBD1 | TRBV5-5 | TGTGCCAGCAGCTTCACTGGGACAGTTGAAGCTTTCTTT | CASSFTGTVEAFF
TRBJ2-3 | once | . | TRBV10-1 | TGCGCCAGCAGTGAGTCGAGACAGGCCAGCACAGATACGCAGTATTTT | CASSESRQASTDTQYF
TRBJ1-3 | . | TRBD1 | TRBV28 | TGTGCCAGCCGAAGGCAGGGGGCTTCTGGAAACACCATATATTTT | CASRRQGASGNTIYF
TRBJ1-5 | . | TRBD1 | TRBV27 | TGTGCCAGCAGTGTCACCCGGACAGGGGATAGCAATCAGCCCCAGCATTTT | CASSVTRTGDSNQPQHF
TRBJ2-7 | . | . | TRBV20-1 | TGCAGTGCTAGTACAGGGCGCTCCTACGAGCAGTACTTC | CSASTGRSYEQYF
TRBJ1-5 | . | . | TRBV9 | TGTGCCAGCAGCCCCCTGCGGGTCCGAAGGACAGTCCGTAATCAGCCCCAGCATTTT | CASSPLRVRRTVRNQPQHF
TRBJ1-4 | . | . | TRBV10-2 | TGCGCCAGCAGCTTAACTAATGAAAAACTGTTTTTT | CASSLTNEKLFF
TRBJ2-2 | once | TRBD2 | TRBV6-2/TRBV6-3 | TGTGCCAGCAGTTACTCGAGGCCGAAGCGGGAGTCGGCCGGGGAGCTGTTTTTT | CASSYSRPKRESAGELFF
TRBJ1-1 | . | . | TRBV20-1 | TGCAGTGCTATTCGACAGGAAGCTTTCTTT | CSAIRQEAFF
TRBJ1-1 | . | . | TRBV29-1 | TGCAGCGTTGACCACAGGCAACTGAACACTGAAGCTTTCTTT | CSVDHRQLNTEAFF
TRBJ1-2 | . | . | TRBV6-2/TRBV6-3 | TGTGCCAGCAGTGAGCCTCGGGACACCCATGGCTACACCTTC | CASSEPRDTHGYTF
TRBJ1-3 | . | . | TRBV7-9 | TGTGCCAGCAGCTTAGTGGGAGGGAACTCTGGAAACACCATATATTTT | CASSLVGGNSGNTIYF
TRBJ1-1 | once | . | TRBV7-9 | TGTGCCAGCAGCAGCCCTGGGGGGTTGAACACTGAAGCTTTCTTT | CASSSPGGLNTEAFF
TRBJ1-5 | . | TRBD1 | TRBV6-5 | TGTGCCAGCAGGTCCGGGACAGATAGCAATCAGCCCCAGCATTTT | CASRSGTDSNQPQHF
TRBJ2-7 | few | . | TRBV14 | TGTGCCAGCAGCCTCTACTTAACAGGGAGTCACGAGCAGTACTTC | CASSLYLTGSHEQYF
TRBJ1-4 | . | . | TRBV3-1/TRBV3-2 | TGTGCCAGCAACCTTCGGGGATCTAATGAAAAACTGTTTTTT | CASNLRGSNEKLFF
TRBJ2-1 | . | TRBD2 | TRBV28 | TGTGCCAGCAGTCCAGCGGGAGATGGACGCAATGAGCAGTTCTTC | CASSPAGDGRNEQFF
TRBJ1-4 | . | TRBD1 | TRBV5-1 | TGCGCCAGCAGCCGGACAGGACTAAATGAAAAACTGTTTTTT | CASSRTGLNEKLFF
TRBJ1-6 | . | TRBD1 | TRBV19 | TGTGCCAGTACCCTAGGGACAGGGCCTAATTCACCCCTCCACTTT | CASTLGTGPNSPLHF
TRBJ2-6 | . | . | TRBV2 | TGTGCCGGCACACAGGGTACTCCCTCTGGGGCCAACGTCCTGACTTTC | CAGTQGTPSGANVLTF
TRBJ1-4 | . | . | TRBV3-1/TRBV3-2 | TGTGCCAGCAGCCTTAACCGGGGGGGTCGTGAAAAACTGTTTTTT | CASSLNRGGREKLFF
TRBJ2-1 | . | . | TRBV4-1 | TGCGCCAGCAGCCAAGATCCAGCGTCTAGCTCCTACAATGAGCAGTTCTTC | CASSQDPASSSYNEQFF
TRBJ2-7 | . | TRBD1 | TRBV19 | TGTGCCAGTAGAATCGGGACAGGGAGCTACGAGCAGTACTTC | CASRIGTGSYEQYF
TRBJ1-1 | . | . | TRBV6-5 | TGTGCCCTCAGGGGGAACACTGAAGCTTTCTTT | CALRGNTEAFF